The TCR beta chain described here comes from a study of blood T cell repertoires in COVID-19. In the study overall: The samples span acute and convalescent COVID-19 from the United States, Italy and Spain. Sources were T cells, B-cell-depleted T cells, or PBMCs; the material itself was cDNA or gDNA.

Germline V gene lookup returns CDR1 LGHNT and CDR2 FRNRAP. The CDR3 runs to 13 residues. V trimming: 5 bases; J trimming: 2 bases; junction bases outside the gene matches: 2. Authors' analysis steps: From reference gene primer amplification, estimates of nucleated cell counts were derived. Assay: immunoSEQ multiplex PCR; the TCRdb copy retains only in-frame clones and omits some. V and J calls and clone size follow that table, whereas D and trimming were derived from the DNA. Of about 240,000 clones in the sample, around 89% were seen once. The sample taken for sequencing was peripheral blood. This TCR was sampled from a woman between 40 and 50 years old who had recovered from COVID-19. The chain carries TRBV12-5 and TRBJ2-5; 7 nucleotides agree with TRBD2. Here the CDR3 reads CASGHGGQETQYF. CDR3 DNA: TGTGCTAGTGGTCACGGGGGGCAAGAGACCCAGTACTTC.